A selection of T cell receptor beta chains follows, all from one sample in a study of CD8+CD57+ T cells in acquired aplastic anemia. TCRdb analysed the reads with MiXCR anew, one entry per CDR3 protein. The sample carries more than 150,000 distinct CDR3 sequences, less than 60% recorded once. Sequenced material: sorted CD4+, CD8+, or CD8+CD57+ T cells (not recorded which) from PBMCs. The source is a human donor with aplastic anemia. Both conserved end residues are part of each CDR3. The D gene is left open where the match is weak. Expanded clones are given a class, and other clones once, few, many or no size at all.

V gene	D gene	clone size	J gene	CDR3 DNA	CDR3 protein
TRBV7-1	-	-	TRBJ1-5	TGTGCCAGCAGCTCAACCCATGGCCAGGCAGGGGCCATAAATAGCAATCAGCCCCAGCATTTT	CASSSTHGQAGAINSNQPQHF
TRBV2	-	many	TRBJ2-4	TGTGCCAGCAATCTAGGGGAAGGACTAGCCAAAAACATTCAGTACTTC	CASNLGEGLAKNIQYF
TRBV5-1	TRBD2	many	TRBJ2-1	TGCGCCAGCAGCCCGGTCGGGACTAGCGGGGGCAAGACCTACAATGAGCAGTTCTTC	CASSPVGTSGGKTYNEQFF
TRBV2	-	many	TRBJ1-4	TGTGCCAGCAGTACAGGCTTTAATGAAAAACTGTTTTTT	CASSTGFNEKLFF
TRBV4-1	TRBD1	many	TRBJ2-7	TGCGCCAGCAGCCAGGCGGGACAGGGACTATCCTCGTCCTACGAGCAGTACTTC	CASSQAGQGLSSSYEQYF
TRBV20-1	TRBD1	many	TRBJ1-2	TGCAGTGCTGGCACAGGGGAGAACTATGGCTACACCTTC	CSAGTGENYGYTF
TRBV10-3	TRBD2	-	TRBJ2-7	TGTGCCAGCAGTGACGGGACTAGCGGGAGCGAGCAGTACTTC	CASSDGTSGSEQYF
TRBV11-1	TRBD2	-	TRBJ2-1	TGTGCCAGCAGCTTAGACGCTAGCGGGAGTCTATCTAAGTTCTTC	CASSLDASGSLSKFF
TRBV29-1	-	many	TRBJ1-3	TGCAGCGTTGAGCGCCAGGGGGGAAACACCATATATTTT	CSVERQGGNTIYF
TRBV10-3	TRBD1	medium-sized	TRBJ1-6	TGTGCCGCCAAGGGACAGTTGAATTCACCCCTCCACTTT	CAAKGQLNSPLHF
TRBV3-1	TRBD2	few	TRBJ2-7	TGTGCCAGCAGCAGAGCCCGGACTAGCGGACCTATTTACGAGCAGTACTTC	CASSRARTSGPIYEQYF
TRBV2	-	-	TRBJ2-2	TGTGCCAGCTTTGGGGAGACAGAGGACACCGGGGAGCTGTTTTTT	CASFGETEDTGELFF
TRBV29-1	-	many	TRBJ2-3	TGCAGCGTTGGAGAAAGGAGTCCTTTTTCCACAGATACGCAGTATTTT	CSVGERSPFSTDTQYF
TRBV25-1	-	-	TRBJ1-2	TGTGCCAGCAGTCCATCGGGATGGGGAGAAACTAGCTATGGCTACACCTTC	CASSPSGWGETSYGYTF
TRBV6-4	TRBD1	many	TRBJ1-4	TGTGCCAGCAACCAAGGACAGGGGGCAGAGGAAAAACTGTTTTTT	CASNQGQGAEEKLFF
TRBV6-5	-	many	TRBJ1-5	TGTGCCAGCAGTTACTCGGACGGGCAGGGTCAGCCCCAGCATTTT	CASSYSDGQGQPQHF
TRBV19	TRBD2	-	TRBJ2-6	TGCGCCAGTAGTATATTAGCGGGAGGTGGGGCCAACGTCCTGACTTTC	CASSILAGGGANVLTF
TRBV5-4	TRBD2	-	TRBJ2-7	TGTGCCAGCAGCTTGGAGGGCGGGGGGGCACGCGAGCAGTACTTC	CASSLEGGGAREQYF
TRBV19	-	few	TRBJ1-2	TGTGCCAGTAGTATTCAGGGTACGGGCTATGGCTACACCTTC	CASSIQGTGYGYTF
TRBV2	-	-	TRBJ1-1	TGTGCCAGCAGGCAGGGTGAAGCTTTCTTT	CASRQGEAFF
TRBV19	TRBD2	-	TRBJ2-1	TGTGCCAGTCAGCTAGCGGGGGGGCTCAATGAGCAGTTCTTC	CASQLAGGLNEQFF
TRBV28	-	-	TRBJ1-6	TGTGCCAGCAGTTACGGGGGTACGGGGAATTCACCCCTCCACTTT	CASSYGGTGNSPLHF
TRBV11-1	-	many	TRBJ1-6	TGTGCCAGCAGCCAAGAGCCTCAAGCCCTCCACTTT	CASSQEPQALHF